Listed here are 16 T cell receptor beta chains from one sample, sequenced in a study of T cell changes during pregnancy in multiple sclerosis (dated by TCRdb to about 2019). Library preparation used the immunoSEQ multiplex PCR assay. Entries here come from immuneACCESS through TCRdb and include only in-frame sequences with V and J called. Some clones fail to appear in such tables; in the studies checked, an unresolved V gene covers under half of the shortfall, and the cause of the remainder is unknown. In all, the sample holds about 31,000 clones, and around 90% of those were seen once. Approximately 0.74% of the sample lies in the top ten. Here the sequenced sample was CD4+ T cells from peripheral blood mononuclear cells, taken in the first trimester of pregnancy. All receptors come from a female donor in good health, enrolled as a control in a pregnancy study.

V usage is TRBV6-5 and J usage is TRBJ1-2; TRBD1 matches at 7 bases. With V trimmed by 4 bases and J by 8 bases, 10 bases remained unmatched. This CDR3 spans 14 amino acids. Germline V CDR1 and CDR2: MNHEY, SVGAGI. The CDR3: CASSSPGTATGYTF. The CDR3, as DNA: TGTGCCAGCAGTTCCCCCGGGACAGCGACGGGCTACACCTTC.

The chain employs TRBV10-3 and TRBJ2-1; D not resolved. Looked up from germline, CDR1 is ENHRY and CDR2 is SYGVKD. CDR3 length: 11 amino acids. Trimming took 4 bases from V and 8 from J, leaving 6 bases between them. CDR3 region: CAISAVDEQFF. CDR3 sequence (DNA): TGTGCCATCAGTGCTGTTGATGAGCAGTTCTTC.

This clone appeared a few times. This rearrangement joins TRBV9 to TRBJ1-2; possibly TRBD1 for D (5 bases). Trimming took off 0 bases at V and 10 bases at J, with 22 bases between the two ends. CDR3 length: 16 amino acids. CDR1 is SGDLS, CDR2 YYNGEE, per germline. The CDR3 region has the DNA TGTGCCAGCAGCGTAGATCCCAGCATAACGACAGCTCCCTACACCTTC. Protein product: CASSVDPSITTAPYTF.

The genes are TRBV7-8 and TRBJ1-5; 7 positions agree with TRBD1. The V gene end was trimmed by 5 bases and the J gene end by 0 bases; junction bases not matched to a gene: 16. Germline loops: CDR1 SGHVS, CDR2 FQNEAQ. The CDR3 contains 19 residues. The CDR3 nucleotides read TGTGCCAGCAGCAAAGAAACCGGGACAGAAATCCTTAGCAATCAGCCCCAGCATTTT. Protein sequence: CASSKETGTEILSNQPQHF. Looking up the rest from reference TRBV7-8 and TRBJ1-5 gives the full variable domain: GAGVSQSPRYKVAKRGQDVALRCDPISGHVSLFWYQQALGQGPEFLTYFQNEAQLDKSGLPSDRFFAERPEGSVSTLKIQRTQQEDSAVYLCASSKETGTEILSNQPQHFGDGTRLSIL.

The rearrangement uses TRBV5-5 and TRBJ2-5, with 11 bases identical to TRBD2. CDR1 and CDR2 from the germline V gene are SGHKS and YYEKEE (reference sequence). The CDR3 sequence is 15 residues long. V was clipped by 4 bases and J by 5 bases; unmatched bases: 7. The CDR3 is CASSLLAGGHETQYF. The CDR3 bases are TGTGCCAGCAGCCTGCTAGCGGGGGGTCATGAGACCCAGTACTTC.

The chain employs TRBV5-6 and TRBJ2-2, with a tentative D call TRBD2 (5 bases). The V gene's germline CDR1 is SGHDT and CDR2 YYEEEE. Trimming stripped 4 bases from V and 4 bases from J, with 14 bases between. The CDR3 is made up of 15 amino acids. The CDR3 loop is CASSATGVGTGELFF. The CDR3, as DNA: TGTGCCAGCAGCGCCACCGGGGTGGGCACCGGGGAGCTGTTTTTT.

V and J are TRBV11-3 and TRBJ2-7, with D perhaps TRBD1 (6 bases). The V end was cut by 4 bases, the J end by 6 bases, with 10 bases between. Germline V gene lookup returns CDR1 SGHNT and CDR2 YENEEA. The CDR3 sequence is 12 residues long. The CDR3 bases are TGTGCCAGCAGCTCATACAGGGTCGAGCAGTACTTC. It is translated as CASSSYRVEQYF.

The CDR3 loop is CASSSGDRVDEKLFF. The CDR3 DNA reads TGTGCCAGCAGTTCCGGTGACAGGGTAGATGAAAAACTGTTTTTT. This chain links TRBV6-5 with TRBJ1-4, with TRBD1 identical over 7 bases. The CDR3 totals 15 residues. Germline V gene sequence: CDR1 MNHEY, CDR2 SVGAGI. The ends lost 4 bases at V and 6 bases at J; junction bases unmatched: 8.

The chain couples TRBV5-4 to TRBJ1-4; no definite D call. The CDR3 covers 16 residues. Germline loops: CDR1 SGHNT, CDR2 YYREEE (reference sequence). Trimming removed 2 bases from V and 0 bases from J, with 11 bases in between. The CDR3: CASSFSGSATNEKLFF. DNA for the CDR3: TGTGCCAGCAGCTTTAGCGGGTCTGCAACTAATGAAAAACTGTTTTTT.

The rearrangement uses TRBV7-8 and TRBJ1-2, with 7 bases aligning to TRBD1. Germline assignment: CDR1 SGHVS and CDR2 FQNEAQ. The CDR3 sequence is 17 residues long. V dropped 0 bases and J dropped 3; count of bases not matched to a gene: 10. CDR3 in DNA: TGTGCCAGCAGCTTAGCGATCAGGAGGGGGCGCGACTATGGCTACACCTTC. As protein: CASSLAIRRGRDYGYTF.

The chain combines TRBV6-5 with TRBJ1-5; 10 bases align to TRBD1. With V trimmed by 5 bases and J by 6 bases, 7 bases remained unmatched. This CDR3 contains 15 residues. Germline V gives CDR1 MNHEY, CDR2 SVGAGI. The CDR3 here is CASSTGTGDPQPQHF. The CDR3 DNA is TGTGCCAGCAGTACCGGGACAGGGGATCCTCAGCCCCAGCATTTT.

CDR3 sequence (DNA): TGTGCCAGCAGCTCCACATGGAGCTCCTACGAGCAGTACTTC. This encodes CASSSTWSSYEQYF. The chain links TRBV7-2 to TRBJ2-7; no firm D call. V lost 4 bases, J lost 0 bases, and 10 bases lay in between. CDR1 and CDR2 (germline): SGHTA, FQGNSA. The CDR3 has 14 residues. Variable domain in full (rest from reference TRBV7-2 and TRBJ2-7): GAGVSQSPSNKVTEKGKDVELRCDPISGHTALYWYRQSLGQGLEFLIYFQGNSAPDKSGLPSDRFSAERTGGSVSTLTIQRTQQEDSAVYLCASSSTWSSYEQYFGPGTRLTVT.

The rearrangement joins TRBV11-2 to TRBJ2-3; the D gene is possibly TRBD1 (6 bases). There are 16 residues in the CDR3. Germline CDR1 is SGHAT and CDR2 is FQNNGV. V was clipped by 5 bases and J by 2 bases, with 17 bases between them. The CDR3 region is CASSPLGRGNTDTQYF. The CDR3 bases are TGTGCCAGCAGCCCCCTCGGAAGGGGGAACACAGATACGCAGTATTTT.

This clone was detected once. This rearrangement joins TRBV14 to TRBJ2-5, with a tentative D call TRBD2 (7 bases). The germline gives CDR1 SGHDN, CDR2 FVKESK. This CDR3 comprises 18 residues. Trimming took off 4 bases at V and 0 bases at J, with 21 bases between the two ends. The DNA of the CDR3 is TGTGCCAGCAGCCCCAGGACGCGGGGGCAACAGTACCAAGAGACCCAGTACTTC. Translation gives CASSPRTRGQQYQETQYF.

The CDR3 sequence is CASSIGGSGGKADTQYF. The CDR3 bases are TGTGCCAGTAGTATAGGTGGTAGCGGGGGTAAGGCAGATACGCAGTATTTT. V gene TRBV19 combines with J gene TRBJ2-3; TRBD2 matches at 9 bases. The V and J ends lost 1 base and 4 bases, in that order; junction bases with no gene match: 9. Germline loops: CDR1 LNHDA, CDR2 SQIVND (reference sequence). The CDR3 consists of 17 residues.

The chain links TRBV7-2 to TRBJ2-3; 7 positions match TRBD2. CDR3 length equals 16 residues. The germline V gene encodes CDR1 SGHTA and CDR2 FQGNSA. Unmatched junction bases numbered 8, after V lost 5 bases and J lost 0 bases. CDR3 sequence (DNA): TGTGCCAGCAGCCCCCTTGGACTAGACAGCACAGATACGCAGTATTTT. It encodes CASSPLGLDSTDTQYF.